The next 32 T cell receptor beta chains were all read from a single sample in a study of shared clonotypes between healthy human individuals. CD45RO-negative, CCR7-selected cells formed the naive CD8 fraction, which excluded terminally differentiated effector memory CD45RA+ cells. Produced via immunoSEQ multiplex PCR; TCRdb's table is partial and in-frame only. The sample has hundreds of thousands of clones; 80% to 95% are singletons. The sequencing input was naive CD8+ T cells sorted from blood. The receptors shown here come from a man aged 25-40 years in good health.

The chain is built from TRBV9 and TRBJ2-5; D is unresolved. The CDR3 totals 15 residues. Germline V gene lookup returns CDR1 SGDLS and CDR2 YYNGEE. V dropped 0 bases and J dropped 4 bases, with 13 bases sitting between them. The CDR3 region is CASSVALGWAETQYF. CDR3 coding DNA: TGTGCCAGCAGCGTAGCTTTGGGGTGGGCAGAGACCCAGTACTTC. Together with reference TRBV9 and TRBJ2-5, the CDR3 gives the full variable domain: DSGVTQTPKHLITATGQRVTLRCSPRSGDLSVYWYQQSLDQGLQFLIQYYNGEERAKGNILERFSAQQFPDLHSELNLSSLELGDSALYFCASSVALGWAETQYFGPGTRLLVL.

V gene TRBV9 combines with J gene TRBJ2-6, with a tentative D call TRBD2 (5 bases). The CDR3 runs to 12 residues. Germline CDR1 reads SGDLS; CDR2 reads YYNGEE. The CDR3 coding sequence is TGTGCTAGCGAATCTGGGGCCAACGTCCTGACTTTC. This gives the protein CASESGANVLTF.

For the CDR3, the DNA is TGTGCCAGCAGCGCGTCCGGGACAGGGGGAACTAATGAAAAACTGTTTTTT. Translation: CASSASGTGGTNEKLFF. The rearrangement links TRBV9 to TRBJ1-4; 11 bases are shared with TRBD1. Germline CDR1 SGDLS, CDR2 YYNGEE. The trim removed 3 bases at V and 1 base at J, leaving 5 bases unmatched. The CDR3 sequence is 17 residues long.

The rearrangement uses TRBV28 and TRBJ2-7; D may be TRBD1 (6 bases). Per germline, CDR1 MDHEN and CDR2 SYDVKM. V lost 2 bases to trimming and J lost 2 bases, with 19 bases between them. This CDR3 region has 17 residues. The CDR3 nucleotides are TGTGCCAGCAGTTTAACGGCCTTGACAGGACTCCCCTACGAGCAGTACTTC. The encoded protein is CASSLTALTGLPYEQYF.

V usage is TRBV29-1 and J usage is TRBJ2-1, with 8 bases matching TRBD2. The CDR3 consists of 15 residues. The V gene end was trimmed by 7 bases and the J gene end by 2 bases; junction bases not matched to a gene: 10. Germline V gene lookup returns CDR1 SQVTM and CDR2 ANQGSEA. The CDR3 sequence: CSGRGGRATYNEQFF. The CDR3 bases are TGCAGCGGCCGGGGGGGCAGAGCCACCTACAATGAGCAGTTCTTC.

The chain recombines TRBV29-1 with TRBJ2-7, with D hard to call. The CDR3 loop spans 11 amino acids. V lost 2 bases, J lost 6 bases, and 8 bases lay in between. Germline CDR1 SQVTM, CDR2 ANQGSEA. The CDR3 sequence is CSVEIDIEQYF. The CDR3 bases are TGCAGCGTTGAAATCGATATCGAGCAGTACTTC.

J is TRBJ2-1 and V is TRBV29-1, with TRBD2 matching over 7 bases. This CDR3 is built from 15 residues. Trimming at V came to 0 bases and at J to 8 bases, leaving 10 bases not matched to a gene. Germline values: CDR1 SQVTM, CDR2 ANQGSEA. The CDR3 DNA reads TGCAGCGTTGAAGATTCTAGCGGACCAGGGTATGAGCAGTTCTTC. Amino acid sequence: CSVEDSSGPGYEQFF.

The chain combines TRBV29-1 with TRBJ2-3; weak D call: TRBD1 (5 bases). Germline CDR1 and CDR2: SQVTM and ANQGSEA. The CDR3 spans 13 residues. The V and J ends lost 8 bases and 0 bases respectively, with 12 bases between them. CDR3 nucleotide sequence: TGCAGCAAGACAGTTCCTAGCACAGATACGCAGTATTTT. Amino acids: CSKTVPSTDTQYF.

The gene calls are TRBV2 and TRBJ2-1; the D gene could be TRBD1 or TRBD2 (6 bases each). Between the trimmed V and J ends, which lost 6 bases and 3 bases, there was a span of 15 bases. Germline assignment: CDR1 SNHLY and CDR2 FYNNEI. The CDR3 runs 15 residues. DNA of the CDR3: TGTGCCAGCAGGGGGCGGGACACCGTCTACAATGAGCAGTTCTTC. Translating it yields CASRGRDTVYNEQFF.

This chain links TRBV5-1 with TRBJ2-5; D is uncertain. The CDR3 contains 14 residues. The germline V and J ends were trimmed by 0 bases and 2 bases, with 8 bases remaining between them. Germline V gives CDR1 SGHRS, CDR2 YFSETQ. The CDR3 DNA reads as TGCGCCAGCAGCTTGGTACTTCCTCAAGAGACCCAGTACTTC. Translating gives CASSLVLPQETQYF.

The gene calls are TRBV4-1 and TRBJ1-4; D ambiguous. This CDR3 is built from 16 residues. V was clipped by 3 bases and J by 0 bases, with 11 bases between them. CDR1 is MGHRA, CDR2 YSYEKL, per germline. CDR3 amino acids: CASSHPAGSTNEKLFF. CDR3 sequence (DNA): TGCGCCAGCAGCCACCCCGCCGGGTCAACTAATGAAAAACTGTTTTTT.

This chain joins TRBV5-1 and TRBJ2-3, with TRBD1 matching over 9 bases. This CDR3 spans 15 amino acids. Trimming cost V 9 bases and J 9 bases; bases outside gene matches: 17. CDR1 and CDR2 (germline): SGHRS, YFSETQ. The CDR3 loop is CATQTGQGTEWTQYF. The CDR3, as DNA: TGCGCCACCCAAACGGGACAGGGAACGGAATGGACGCAGTATTTT. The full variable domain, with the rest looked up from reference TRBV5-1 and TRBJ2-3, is KAGVTQTPRYLIKTRGQQVTLSCSPISGHRSVSWYQQTPGQGLQFLFEYFSETQRNKGNFPGRFSGRQFSNSRSEMNVSTLELGDSALYLCATQTGQGTEWTQYFGPGTRLTVL.

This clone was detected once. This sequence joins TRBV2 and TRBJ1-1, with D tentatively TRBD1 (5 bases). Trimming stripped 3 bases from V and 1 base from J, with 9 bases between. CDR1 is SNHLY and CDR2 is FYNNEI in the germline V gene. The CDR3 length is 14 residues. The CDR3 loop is CASSDAGPNTEAFF. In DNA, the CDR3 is TGTGCCAGCAGTGATGCGGGGCCGAACACTGAAGCTTTCTTT.

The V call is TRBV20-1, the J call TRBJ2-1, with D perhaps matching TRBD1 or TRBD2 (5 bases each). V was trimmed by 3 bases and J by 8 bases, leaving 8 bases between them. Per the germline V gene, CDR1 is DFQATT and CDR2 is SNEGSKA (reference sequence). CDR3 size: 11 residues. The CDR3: CSARQGHEQFF. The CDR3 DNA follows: TGCAGTGCTAGGCAGGGACATGAGCAGTTCTTC.

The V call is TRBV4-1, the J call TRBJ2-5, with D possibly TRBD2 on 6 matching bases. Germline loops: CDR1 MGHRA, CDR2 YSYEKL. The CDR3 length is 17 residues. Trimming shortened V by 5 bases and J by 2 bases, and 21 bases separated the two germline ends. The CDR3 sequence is CASSTNPSAPNQETQYF. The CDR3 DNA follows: TGCGCCAGCAGCACAAACCCTAGCGCCCCAAATCAAGAGACCCAGTACTTC.

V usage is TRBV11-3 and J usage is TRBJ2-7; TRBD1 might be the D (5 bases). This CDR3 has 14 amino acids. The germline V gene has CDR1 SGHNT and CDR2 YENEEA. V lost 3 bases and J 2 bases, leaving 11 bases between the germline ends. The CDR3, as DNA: TGTGCCAGCAGCTTTTCAGACAGAGCCTACGAGCAGTACTTC. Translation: CASSFSDRAYEQYF.

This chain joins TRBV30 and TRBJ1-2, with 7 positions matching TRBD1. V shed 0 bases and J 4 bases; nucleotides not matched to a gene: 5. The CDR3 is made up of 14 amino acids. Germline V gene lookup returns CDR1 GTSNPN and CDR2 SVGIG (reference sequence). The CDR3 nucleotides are TGTGCCTGGAGTGTACACACAGGGGCCTATGGCTACACCTTC. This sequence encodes CAWSVHTGAYGYTF.

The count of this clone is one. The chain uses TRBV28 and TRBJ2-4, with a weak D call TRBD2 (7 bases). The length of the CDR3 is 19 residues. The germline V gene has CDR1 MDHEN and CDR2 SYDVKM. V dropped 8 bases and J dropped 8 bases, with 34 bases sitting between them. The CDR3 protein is CASGKPASGGRRVGDIQYF. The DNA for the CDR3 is TGTGCCAGCGGGAAACCCGCTTCGGGGGGCCGGCGTGTGGGAGACATTCAGTACTTC.

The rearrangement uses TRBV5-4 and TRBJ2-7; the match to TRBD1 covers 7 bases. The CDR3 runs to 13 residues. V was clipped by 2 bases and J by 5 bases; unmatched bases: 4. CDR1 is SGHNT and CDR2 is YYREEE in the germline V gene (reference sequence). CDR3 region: CASSLRGRHEQYF. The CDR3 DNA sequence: TGTGCCAGCAGCTTAAGGGGGCGACACGAGCAGTACTTC.

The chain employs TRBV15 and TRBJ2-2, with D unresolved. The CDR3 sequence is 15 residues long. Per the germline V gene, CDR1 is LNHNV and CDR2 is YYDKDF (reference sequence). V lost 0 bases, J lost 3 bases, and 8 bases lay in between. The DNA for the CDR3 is TGTGCCACCAGCAGAGATCGAGATTACACCGGGGAGCTGTTTTTT. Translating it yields CATSRDRDYTGELFF.

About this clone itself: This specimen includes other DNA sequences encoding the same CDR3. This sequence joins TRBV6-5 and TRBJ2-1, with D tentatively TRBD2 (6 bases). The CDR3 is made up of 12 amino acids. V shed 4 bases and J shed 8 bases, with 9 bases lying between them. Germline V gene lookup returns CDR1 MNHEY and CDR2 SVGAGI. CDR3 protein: CASSFGGDEQFF. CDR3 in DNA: TGTGCCAGCAGTTTTGGAGGGGATGAGCAGTTCTTC.

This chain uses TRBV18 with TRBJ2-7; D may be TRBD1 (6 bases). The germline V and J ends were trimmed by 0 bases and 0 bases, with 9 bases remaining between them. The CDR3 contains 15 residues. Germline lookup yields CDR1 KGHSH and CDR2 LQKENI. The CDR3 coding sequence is TGTGCCAGCTCACCACCCAGGGGAATCTCCTACGAGCAGTACTTC. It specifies CASSPPRGISYEQYF.

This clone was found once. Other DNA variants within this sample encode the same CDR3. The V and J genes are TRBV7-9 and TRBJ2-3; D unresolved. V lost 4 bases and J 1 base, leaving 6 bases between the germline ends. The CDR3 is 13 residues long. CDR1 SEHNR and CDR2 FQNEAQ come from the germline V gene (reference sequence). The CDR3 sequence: CASSSTGTDTQYF. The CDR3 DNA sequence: TGTGCCAGCAGCTCGACTGGCACAGATACGCAGTATTTT.

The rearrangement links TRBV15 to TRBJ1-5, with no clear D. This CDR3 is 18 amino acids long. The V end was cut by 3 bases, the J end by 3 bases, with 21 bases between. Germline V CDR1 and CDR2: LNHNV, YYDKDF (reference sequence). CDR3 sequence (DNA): TGTGCCACCAGCAGTACAACGACGGACGCGGATCTCAATCAGCCCCAGCATTTT. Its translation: CATSSTTTDADLNQPQHF.

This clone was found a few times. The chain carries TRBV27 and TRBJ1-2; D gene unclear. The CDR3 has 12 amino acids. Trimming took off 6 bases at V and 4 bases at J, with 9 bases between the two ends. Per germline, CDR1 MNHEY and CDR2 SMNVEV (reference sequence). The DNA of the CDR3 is TGTGCCAGCAGATCGGCATCCTATGGCTACACCTTC. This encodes CASRSASYGYTF.

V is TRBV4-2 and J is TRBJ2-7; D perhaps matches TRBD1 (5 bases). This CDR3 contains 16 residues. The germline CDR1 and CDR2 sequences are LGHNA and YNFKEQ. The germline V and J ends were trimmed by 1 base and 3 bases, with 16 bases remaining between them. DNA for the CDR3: TGTGCCAGCAGCCAAGGCCCCGACAGCGTCCACTACGAGCAGTACTTC. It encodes CASSQGPDSVHYEQYF.

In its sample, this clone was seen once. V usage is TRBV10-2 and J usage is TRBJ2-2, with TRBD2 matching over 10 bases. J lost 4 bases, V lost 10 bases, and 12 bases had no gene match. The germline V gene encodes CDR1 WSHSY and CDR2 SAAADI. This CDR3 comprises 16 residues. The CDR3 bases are TGCGCCACCCTACCTAGCGGGAGAAGGGGCACCGGGGAGCTGTTTTTT. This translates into CATLPSGRRGTGELFF.

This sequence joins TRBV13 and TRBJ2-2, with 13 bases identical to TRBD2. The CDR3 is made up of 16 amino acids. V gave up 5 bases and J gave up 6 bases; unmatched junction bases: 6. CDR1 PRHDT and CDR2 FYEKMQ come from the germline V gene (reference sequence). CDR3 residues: CASSPGLAGVPGELFF. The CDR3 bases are TGTGCCAGCAGCCCCGGACTAGCGGGAGTCCCCGGGGAGCTGTTTTTT.

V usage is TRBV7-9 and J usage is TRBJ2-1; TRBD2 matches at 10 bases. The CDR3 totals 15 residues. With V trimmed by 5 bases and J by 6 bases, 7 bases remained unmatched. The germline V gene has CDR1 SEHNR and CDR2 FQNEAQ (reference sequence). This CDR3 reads CASSQSGRAVNEQFF. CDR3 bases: TGTGCCAGCAGCCAAAGCGGGAGGGCCGTCAATGAGCAGTTCTTC. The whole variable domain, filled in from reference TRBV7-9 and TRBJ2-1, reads DTGVSQNPRHKITKRGQNVTFRCDPISEHNRLYWYRQTLGQGPEFLTYFQNEAQLEKSRLLSDRFSAERPKGSFSTLEIQRTEQGDSAMYLCASSQSGRAVNEQFFGPGTRLTVL.

The CDR3 DNA is TGCGCCAGCAGCACCGGACAGGCCCTCTATGATACGCAGTATTTT. Protein product: CASSTGQALYDTQYF. V and J are TRBV5-1 and TRBJ2-3; 7 nucleotides line up with TRBD1. CDR3 size: 15 residues. Germline CDR1 is SGHRS and CDR2 is YFSETQ. Unmatched junction bases numbered 11, after V lost 4 bases and J lost 6 bases.

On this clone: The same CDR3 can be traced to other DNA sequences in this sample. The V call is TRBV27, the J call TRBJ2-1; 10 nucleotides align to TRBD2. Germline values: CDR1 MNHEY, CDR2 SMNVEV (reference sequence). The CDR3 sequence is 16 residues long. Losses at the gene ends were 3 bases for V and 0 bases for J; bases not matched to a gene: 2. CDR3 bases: TGTGCCAGCAGTTTGCCTAGCGGGAGCTCCTACAATGAGCAGTTCTTC. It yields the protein CASSLPSGSSYNEQFF.

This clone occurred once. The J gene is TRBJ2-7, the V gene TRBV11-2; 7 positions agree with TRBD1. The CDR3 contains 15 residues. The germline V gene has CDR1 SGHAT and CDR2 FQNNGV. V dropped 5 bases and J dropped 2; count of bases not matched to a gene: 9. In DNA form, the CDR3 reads TGTGCCAGCAGCAGCTCCCGGGACAGAGCCTACGAGCAGTACTTC. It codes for CASSSSRDRAYEQYF.